The rows below give T cell receptor beta chains drawn from one sample of a study of radiation and T cells in renal cell carcinoma. Clones were read by immunoSEQ multiplex PCR, and TCRdb kept only the in-frame ones, dropping some. This sample has roughly 140,000 clones, with 87% found just once. The material sequenced was blood, taken from a patient whose treatment included radiotherapy and nephrectomy. The receptors were sampled from a woman between 50 and 59 years old with renal cell carcinoma. Both conserved end residues are part of each CDR3. Fields, in order: V gene, CDR3 length, CDR3 protein.

V gene: TRBV15
CDR3 length: 14
CDR3 protein: CATSPEEEMNGHTF

V gene: TRBV18
CDR3 length: 12
CDR3 protein: CASSPVGHEQYF

V gene: TRBV10-2
CDR3 length: 15
CDR3 protein: CASTLAGGMAYEQYF

V gene: TRBV5-6
CDR3 length: 13
CDR3 protein: CASSLRGGTEAFF

V gene: TRBV19
CDR3 length: 12
CDR3 protein: CASTTGQGEQYF

V gene: TRBV6-1
CDR3 length: 14
CDR3 protein: CASSVSRDGQPQHF

V gene: TRBV10-3
CDR3 length: 15
CDR3 protein: CAILNPAESQDEQFF

V gene: TRBV28
CDR3 length: 14
CDR3 protein: CASTPPGQFYEQYF

V gene: TRBV19
CDR3 length: 17
CDR3 protein: CASTKFLGGNTDQPQHF

V gene: TRBV29-1
CDR3 length: 12
CDR3 protein: CSVGGLNYGYTF

V gene: TRBV10-3
CDR3 length: 13
CDR3 protein: CAIMGTVSYGYTF

V gene: TRBV6-6
CDR3 length: 14
CDR3 protein: CASSRRDRNYGYTF

V gene: TRBV30
CDR3 length: 14
CDR3 protein: CAWSGSGFHEKLFF

V gene: TRBV9
CDR3 length: 16
CDR3 protein: CASSVSPQDRGYGYTF

V gene: TRBV19
CDR3 length: 21
CDR3 protein: CASSLSPWASPRLGNTGELFF

V gene: TRBV5-1
CDR3 length: 16
CDR3 protein: CASSLRLAGAQGEQFF

V gene: TRBV7-2
CDR3 length: 16
CDR3 protein: CASSFLLAGGADTQYF

V gene: TRBV5-1
CDR3 length: 15
CDR3 protein: CASSLVGSDNHEQFF

V gene: TRBV7-3
CDR3 length: 14
CDR3 protein: CASSESSYNSPLHF

V gene: TRBV9
CDR3 length: 14
CDR3 protein: CASSVEGGNQPQHF

V gene: TRBV7-9
CDR3 length: 14
CDR3 protein: CASSEDLLPGEQYF

V gene: TRBV9
CDR3 length: 15
CDR3 protein: CASSVGGSNYNEQFF

V gene: TRBV4-1
CDR3 length: 16
CDR3 protein: CASSQEVAPGNYGYTF

V gene: TRBV7-9
CDR3 length: 14
CDR3 protein: CASSLAPLEPEAFF

V gene: TRBV4-2
CDR3 length: 15
CDR3 protein: CASSQDGTANTEAFF

V gene: TRBV7-2
CDR3 length: 15
CDR3 protein: CASSFEVRGTGELFF

V gene: TRBV5-1
CDR3 length: 13
CDR3 protein: CASSSYLNTEAFF

V gene: TRBV7-9
CDR3 length: 14
CDR3 protein: CASSSGAMNTEAFF

V gene: TRBV6-1
CDR3 length: 14
CDR3 protein: CASIRDNSGNTIYF

V gene: TRBV6-5
CDR3 length: 14
CDR3 protein: CASSYGGQSYEQYF

V gene: TRBV5-6
CDR3 length: 15
CDR3 protein: CASSFGGWGNQPQHF

V gene: TRBV7-2
CDR3 length: 15
CDR3 protein: CASSPRTGVGYEQYF

V gene: TRBV19
CDR3 length: 15
CDR3 protein: CASSIGRGRGSPLHF

V gene: TRBV9
CDR3 length: 14
CDR3 protein: CASSVGSVNTEAFF

V gene: TRBV19
CDR3 length: 14
CDR3 protein: CASSVGRGNTEAFF

V gene: TRBV4-3
CDR3 length: 14
CDR3 protein: CASSQDGRSYEQYF

V gene: TRBV6-6
CDR3 length: 13
CDR3 protein: CASGIRDSYEQYF

V gene: TRBV19
CDR3 length: 15
CDR3 protein: CASSIGQGAHYGYTF

V gene: TRBV5-1
CDR3 length: 16
CDR3 protein: CASSVMGGLGTGELFF

V gene: TRBV5-8
CDR3 length: 16
CDR3 protein: CAIKAGTVLRNTEAFF

V gene: TRBV5-4
CDR3 length: 13
CDR3 protein: CASSLGLTDTQYF

V gene: TRBV14
CDR3 length: 17
CDR3 protein: CASSRTKGGVLNYGYTF

V gene: TRBV10-3
CDR3 length: 14
CDR3 protein: CAITIDRVSVEAFF

V gene: TRBV5-5
CDR3 length: 12
CDR3 protein: CASSLIGGELFF

V gene: TRBV9
CDR3 length: 15
CDR3 protein: CASSVATAANTEAFF

V gene: TRBV6-5
CDR3 length: 14
CDR3 protein: CASNSQGMNTEAFF

V gene: TRBV6-1
CDR3 length: 15
CDR3 protein: CASSLGGSYNSPLHF

V gene: TRBV20-1
CDR3 length: 11
CDR3 protein: CSAMDRGSYTF

V gene: TRBV5-1
CDR3 length: 16
CDR3 protein: CASGLVPGTGSYEQYF

V gene: TRBV27
CDR3 length: 13
CDR3 protein: CASSLEGRQPQHF

V gene: TRBV30
CDR3 length: 14
CDR3 protein: CAWSPSTVNYGYTF

V gene: TRBV15
CDR3 length: 15
CDR3 protein: CATSRVRGNNEKLFF